The sample holds many counts of the clone carrying this T cell receptor beta chain. Its antigen is currently unknown. The data derive from a study of early T cells in non-severe SARS-CoV-2 infection. Overall study: Sequencing of unsorted whole blood was done on bulk RNA, leaving chains unpaired.

The CDR3 loop spans 16 amino acids. With 7 bases removed from V and 0 bases from J, the gap between germline ends came to 13 bases. Germline V lookup: CDR1 MNHEY, CDR2 SVGAGI. Study results and caveats: Private and CD4 specificities were missed by VDJdb matching, which favored anti-spike CD8 responses.

The TCR library protocol attached unique molecular identifiers to the individual cDNA molecules. TCRdb recomputed calls from the 5' RACE reads with MiXCR, one row per CDR3 protein. Here the sample spans roughly 65,000 distinct CDR3 sequences, more than 10% being singletons. This receptor was identified in an adult who was a healthcare worker with PCR-confirmed SARS-CoV-2 infection or an uninfected control (not recorded which). This chain connects TRBV6-5 to TRBJ1-6; D is ambiguous. The sample consisted of whole blood. This chain's CDR3 is CASTPVLGSYNSPLHF. The CDR3 bases are TGTGCCAGCACCCCTGTCCTGGGCTCCTATAATTCACCCCTCCACTTT.